This entry describes one T cell receptor (beta chain). Source study methods: Estimation of nucleated cell counts relied on the amplification of reference gene primers. TCRdb keeps only in-frame clones here, not all; method: immunoSEQ multiplex PCR. The D gene and trimming were derived from the DNA, and the V and J assignments and clone size from that table. The sample consists of around 300,000 clones, approximately 85% of them appearing once. These data belong to a study of blood T cell repertoires in COVID-19. The germline V gene has CDR1 MGHDK and CDR2 SYGVNS. The CDR3 spans 14 residues. The V and J ends lost 11 bases and 3 bases respectively, with 19 bases between them.

The TCR sequence derives from a woman aged 25 to 45 who had recovered from COVID-19. Source material: PBMCs or T cells enriched from blood (not recorded which). The V gene is TRBV25-1, the J gene TRBJ2-5; TRBD1 might be the D (6 bases). In DNA, the CDR3 is TGTGCCGCAGACCGAGGGGGTTCGAAAGAGACCCAGTACTTC. Its protein is CAADRGGSKETQYF.